The 14 T cell receptor beta chains below come from one sample, sequenced in a study of identical twins. MiXCR, run by TCRdb on the 5' RACE reads, gives a single entry per CDR3 protein. The table lists approximately 230,000 distinct CDR3 sequences, over 5% of them singletons. This same sample was also part of a study on T cells expressing NK-cell markers.

The material sequenced was CD8+ T cells sorted from blood. These receptors all stem from a woman between 18 and 29 years old in good health.

This clonotype was detected only a few times. The gene calls are TRBV3-1 and TRBJ2-3; 7 nucleotides align to TRBD1. The germline gives CDR1 LGHDT, CDR2 YNNKEL (reference sequence). The CDR3 is 14 amino acids. V shed 7 bases and J 3 bases; nucleotides not matched to a gene: 7. CDR3: CASTQGVRTDTQYF. CDR3 in DNA: TGTGCCAGCACCCAGGGGGTCAGGACAGATACGCAGTATTTT.

The sample holds a few counts of this clonotype. The gene calls are TRBV5-5 and TRBJ2-1, with 10 positions matching TRBD2. CDR1 SGHKS and CDR2 YYEKEE come from the germline V gene (reference sequence). This CDR3 contains 15 residues. V lost 0 bases, J lost 6 bases, and 3 bases stayed unmatched. The CDR3 coding sequence is TGTGCCAGCAGCTTGGCGTCTAGCGGGGGCAATGAGCAGTTCTTC. The encoded protein is CASSLASSGGNEQFF.

This clonotype is medium-sized within its sample. The chain links TRBV15 to TRBJ1-1; D ambiguous. Trimming stripped 0 bases from V and 11 bases from J, with 4 bases between. Germline V gene lookup returns CDR1 LNHNV and CDR2 YYDKDF (reference sequence). This CDR3 comprises 10 residues. CDR3 sequence: CATSRDHAFF. The CDR3 nucleotides read TGTGCCACCAGCAGAGATCATGCTTTCTTT.

This clonotype was seen ten or more times. V gene TRBV5-5 combines with J gene TRBJ2-3; 8 bases are a match to TRBD2. V shed 2 bases and J 2 bases; nucleotides not matched to a gene: 7. The CDR3 extends over 16 amino acids. Germline V lookup: CDR1 SGHKS, CDR2 YYEKEE (reference sequence). CDR3 bases: TGTGCCAGCAGCTTATTGTCAGCGGGGGTCACAGATACGCAGTATTTT. Amino acid sequence: CASSLLSAGVTDTQYF.

The genes are TRBV30 and TRBJ2-1; TRBD2 agrees at 9 bases. There are 15 residues in the CDR3. Germline V gives CDR1 GTSNPN, CDR2 SVGIG (reference sequence). Trimming took 3 bases from V and 6 from J; bases not matched to a gene: 9. The CDR3 reads CAWSSLGTSPNEQFF. DNA of the CDR3: TGTGCCTGGAGCAGCCTCGGGACTAGCCCCAATGAGCAGTTCTTC. Combining the CDR3 with reference TRBV30 and TRBJ2-1 gives the whole variable domain SQTIHQWPATLVQPVGSPLSLECTVEGTSNPNLYWYRQAAGRGLQLLFYSVGIGQISSEVPQNLSASRPQDRQFILSSKKLLLSDSGFYLCAWSSLGTSPNEQFFGPGTRLTVL.

The gene calls are TRBV29-1 and TRBJ2-5; TRBD2 might be the D (6 bases). Trimming took off 7 bases at V and 1 base at J, with 7 bases between the two ends. The germline gives CDR1 SQVTM, CDR2 ANQGSEA. The CDR3 covers 11 residues. The CDR3 DNA follows: TGCAGCGCCGGGAGCCAAGAGACCCAGTACTTC. This gives the protein CSAGSQETQYF.

This chain joins TRBV5-5 and TRBJ2-3, with no clear D. The germline V gene encodes CDR1 SGHKS and CDR2 YYEKEE (reference sequence). Trimming removed 0 bases from V and 3 bases from J, with 11 bases in between. CDR3 length: 15 residues. CDR3 region: CASSLATRETDTQYF. The CDR3 bases are TGTGCCAGCAGCTTGGCCACAAGGGAAACAGATACGCAGTATTTT. The full variable domain, rest sourced from reference TRBV5-5 and TRBJ2-3, is DAGVTQSPTHLIKTRGQQVTLRCSPISGHKSVSWYQQVLGQGPQFIFQYYEKEERGRGNFPDRFSARQFPNYSSELNVNALLLGDSALYLCASSLATRETDTQYFGPGTRLTVL.

This clonotype has ten or more counts. The chain has TRBV2 and TRBJ1-1, with D hard to call. The CDR3 covers 15 residues. The V gene lost 4 bases and the J gene lost 4 bases, with 16 bases spanning the gap. Per germline, CDR1 SNHLY and CDR2 FYNNEI. CDR3 in DNA: TGTGCCAGCAGTGGGTTTTGGGCCACGATCACTGAAGCTTTCTTT. Its translation: CASSGFWATITEAFF.

The genes are TRBV9 and TRBJ1-1, with D hard to call. This CDR3 is 17 amino acids long. Trimming stripped 0 bases from V and 0 bases from J, with 15 bases between. The germline V gene has CDR1 SGDLS and CDR2 YYNGEE. For the CDR3, the DNA is TGTGCCAGCAGCGTAGGCGTTGTGCTAGCGATGAACACTGAAGCTTTCTTT. Protein product: CASSVGVVLAMNTEAFF.

V and J are TRBV12-3 or TRBV12-4 and TRBJ2-6; D gene unclear. Trimming cost V 5 bases and J 0 bases, with 17 bases left between them. The CDR3 consists of 18 residues. CDR3 sequence: CASSPLLRARSGANVLTF. CDR3 bases: TGTGCCAGCAGTCCCCTGTTGCGTGCCCGCTCTGGGGCCAACGTCCTGACTTTC.

This sequence joins TRBV9 and TRBJ2-7, with D unresolved. Trimming left V 0 bases short and J 5 bases short, with 12 bases between. Germline CDR1 and CDR2: SGDLS and YYNGEE. The CDR3 totals 14 residues. DNA for the CDR3: TGTGCCAGCAGCGTAGGTGTCGGCGAGGACGAGCAGTACTTC. This gives the protein CASSVGVGEDEQYF.

This clonotype occurred a few times. The V gene is TRBV9, the J gene TRBJ2-3; D may be TRBD1 (6 bases). The ends were cut back, 2 bases at V and 1 base at J, with 11 bases in the middle. The V gene's germline CDR1 is SGDLS and CDR2 YYNGEE. The CDR3 has 15 residues. This CDR3 is CASSVVRGGTDTQYF. For the CDR3, the DNA is TGTGCCAGCAGCGTGGTCAGGGGAGGCACAGATACGCAGTATTTT.

At least ten counts were recorded for this clonotype. The chain combines TRBV6-5 with TRBJ2-3; the D is unclear. The CDR3 has 11 amino acids. V shed 0 bases and J shed 6 bases, with 1 base lying between them. CDR1 is MNHEY, CDR2 SVGAGI, per germline. CDR3 bases: TGTGCCAGCAGTTACTCGGATACGCAGTATTTT. Its translation is CASSYSDTQYF.

This clonotype was recorded a few times. V usage is TRBV12-3 or TRBV12-4 and J usage is TRBJ2-1, with 7 nucleotides matching TRBD2. There are 14 residues in the CDR3. The ends lost 4 bases at V and 12 bases at J; junction bases unmatched: 12. CDR3 protein: CASSSPGAGVWQFF. The CDR3, as DNA: TGTGCCAGCAGTTCCCCCGGCGCGGGAGTTTGGCAGTTCTTC.